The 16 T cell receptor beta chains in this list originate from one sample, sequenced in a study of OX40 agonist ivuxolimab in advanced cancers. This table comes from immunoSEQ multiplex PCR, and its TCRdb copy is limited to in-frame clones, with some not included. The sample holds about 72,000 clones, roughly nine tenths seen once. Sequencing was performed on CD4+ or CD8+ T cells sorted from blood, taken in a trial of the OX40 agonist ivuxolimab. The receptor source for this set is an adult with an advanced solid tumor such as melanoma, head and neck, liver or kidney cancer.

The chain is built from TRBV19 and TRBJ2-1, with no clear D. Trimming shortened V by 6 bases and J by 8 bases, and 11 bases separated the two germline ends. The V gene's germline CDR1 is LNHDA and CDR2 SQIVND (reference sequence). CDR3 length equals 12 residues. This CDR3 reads CASSPRVHEQFF. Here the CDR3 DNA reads TGTGCCAGTAGCCCCCGGGTGCATGAGCAGTTCTTC.

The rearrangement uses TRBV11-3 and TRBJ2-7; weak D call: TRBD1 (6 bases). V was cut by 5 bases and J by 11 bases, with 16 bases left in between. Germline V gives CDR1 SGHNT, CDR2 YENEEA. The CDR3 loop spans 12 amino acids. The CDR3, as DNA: TGTGCCAGCAGCCTCTCCAGGGGAAGGAAGTACTTC. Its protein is CASSLSRGRKYF.

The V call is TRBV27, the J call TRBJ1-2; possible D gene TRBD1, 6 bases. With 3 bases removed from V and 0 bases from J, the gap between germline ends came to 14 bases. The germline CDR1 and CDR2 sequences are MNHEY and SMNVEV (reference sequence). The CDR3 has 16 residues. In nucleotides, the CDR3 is TGTGCCAGCAGTTTGGGTGCCGACAGGCCTAACTATGGCTACACCTTC. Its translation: CASSLGADRPNYGYTF.

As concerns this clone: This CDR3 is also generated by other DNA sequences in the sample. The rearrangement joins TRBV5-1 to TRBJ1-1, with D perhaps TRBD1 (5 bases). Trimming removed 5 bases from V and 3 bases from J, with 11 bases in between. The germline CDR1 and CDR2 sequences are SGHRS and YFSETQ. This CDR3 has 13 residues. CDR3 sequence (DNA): TGCGCCAGCAGTTTGCGAGGGGACACTGAAGCTTTCTTT. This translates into CASSLRGDTEAFF.

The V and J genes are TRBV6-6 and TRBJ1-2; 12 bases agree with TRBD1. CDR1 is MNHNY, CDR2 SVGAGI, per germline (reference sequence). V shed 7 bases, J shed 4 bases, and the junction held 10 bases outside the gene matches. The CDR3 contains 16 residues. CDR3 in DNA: TGTGCCAGCACCGAAGGCGGGACAGGGGGCCGCTATGGCTACACCTTC. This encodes CASTEGGTGGRYGYTF.

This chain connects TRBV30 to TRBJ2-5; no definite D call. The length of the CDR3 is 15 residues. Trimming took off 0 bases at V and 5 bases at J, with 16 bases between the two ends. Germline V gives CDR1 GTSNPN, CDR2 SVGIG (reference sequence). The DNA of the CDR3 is TGTGCCTGGAGTGTAGGCTGGGATGTTGGGGAGACCCAGTACTTC. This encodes CAWSVGWDVGETQYF. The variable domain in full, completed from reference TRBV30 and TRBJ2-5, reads SQTIHQWPATLVQPVGSPLSLECTVEGTSNPNLYWYRQAAGRGLQLLFYSVGIGQISSEVPQNLSASRPQDRQFILSSKKLLLSDSGFYLCAWSVGWDVGETQYFGPGTRLLVL.

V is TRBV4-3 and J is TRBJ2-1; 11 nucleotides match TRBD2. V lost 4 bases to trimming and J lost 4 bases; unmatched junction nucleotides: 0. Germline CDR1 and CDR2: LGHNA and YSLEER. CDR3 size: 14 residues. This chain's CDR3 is CASSRLAGYNEQFF. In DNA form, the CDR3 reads TGCGCCAGCAGCCGACTAGCGGGATACAATGAGCAGTTCTTC.

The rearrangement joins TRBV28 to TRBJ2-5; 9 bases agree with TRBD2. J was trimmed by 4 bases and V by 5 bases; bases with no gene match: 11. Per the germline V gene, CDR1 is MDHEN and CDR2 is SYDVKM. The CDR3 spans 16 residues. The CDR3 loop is CASSPLAGWGTETQYF. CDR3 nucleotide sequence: TGTGCCAGCAGTCCTCTAGCGGGATGGGGGACAGAGACCCAGTACTTC.

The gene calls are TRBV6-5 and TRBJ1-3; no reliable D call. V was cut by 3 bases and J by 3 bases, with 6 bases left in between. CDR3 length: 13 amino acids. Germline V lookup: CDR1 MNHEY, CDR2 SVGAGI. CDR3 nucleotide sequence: TGTGCCAGCAGTTATCGCGTTGGAAACACCATATATTTT. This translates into CASSYRVGNTIYF.

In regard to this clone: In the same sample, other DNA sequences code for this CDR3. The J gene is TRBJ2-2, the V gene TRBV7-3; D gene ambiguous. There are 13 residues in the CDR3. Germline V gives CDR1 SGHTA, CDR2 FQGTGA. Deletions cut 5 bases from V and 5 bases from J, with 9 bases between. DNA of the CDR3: TGTGCCAGCAGCCTCTCCGGGACCGGGGAGCTGTTTTTT. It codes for CASSLSGTGELFF.

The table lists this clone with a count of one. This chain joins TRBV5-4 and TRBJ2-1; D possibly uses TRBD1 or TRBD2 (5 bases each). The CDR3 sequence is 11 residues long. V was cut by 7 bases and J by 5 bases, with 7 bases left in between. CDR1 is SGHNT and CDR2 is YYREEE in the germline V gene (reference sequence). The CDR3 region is CASGGNNEQFF. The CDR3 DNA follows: TGTGCCAGCGGGGGTAACAATGAGCAGTTCTTC.

The CDR3 nucleotides read TGTGCCAGCAGGCAGACAGGCGCCTCTGGGGCCAACGTCCTGACTTTC. The encoded protein is CASRQTGASGANVLTF. The chain is built from TRBV7-2 and TRBJ2-6; D is perhaps TRBD1 (6 bases). This CDR3 region has 16 residues. Germline loops: CDR1 SGHTA, CDR2 FQGNSA. With 6 bases removed from V and 0 bases from J, the gap between germline ends came to 12 bases.

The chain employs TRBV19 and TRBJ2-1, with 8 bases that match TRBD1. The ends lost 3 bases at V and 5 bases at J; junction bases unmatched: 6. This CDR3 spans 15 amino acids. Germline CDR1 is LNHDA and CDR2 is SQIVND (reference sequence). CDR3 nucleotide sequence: TGTGCCAGTAGTATTTCCTCAGGGGGCAACAATGAGCAGTTCTTC. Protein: CASSISSGGNNEQFF.

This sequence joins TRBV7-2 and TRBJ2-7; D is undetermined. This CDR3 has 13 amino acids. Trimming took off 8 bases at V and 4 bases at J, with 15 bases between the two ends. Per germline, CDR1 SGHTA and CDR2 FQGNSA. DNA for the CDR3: TGTGCCAGCTCCCTTGAACGCTTATACGAGCAGTACTTC. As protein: CASSLERLYEQYF.

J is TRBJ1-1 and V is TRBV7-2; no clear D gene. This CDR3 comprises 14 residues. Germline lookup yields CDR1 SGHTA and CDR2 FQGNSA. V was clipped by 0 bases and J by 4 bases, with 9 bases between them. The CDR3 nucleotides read TGTGCCAGCAGCTTAGCGGGAGCAGGCACTGAAGCTTTCTTT. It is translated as CASSLAGAGTEAFF. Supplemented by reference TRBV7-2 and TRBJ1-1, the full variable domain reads GAGVSQSPSNKVTEKGKDVELRCDPISGHTALYWYRQSLGQGLEFLIYFQGNSAPDKSGLPSDRFSAERTGGSVSTLTIQRTQQEDSAVYLCASSLAGAGTEAFFGQGTRLTVV.

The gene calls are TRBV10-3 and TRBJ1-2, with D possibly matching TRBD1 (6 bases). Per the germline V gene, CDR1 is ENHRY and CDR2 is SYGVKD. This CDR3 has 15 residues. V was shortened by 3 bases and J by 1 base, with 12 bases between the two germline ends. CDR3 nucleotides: TGTGCCATCAGTGAAGGGGGGCGCATTAACTATGGCTACACCTTC. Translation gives CAISEGGRINYGYTF.